This T cell receptor beta chain is drawn from a study of T-cell memory formation after mild COVID-19. Study-level information: TCR clusters mostly belonged to single donors. Study results and caveats: Day 15 to 85 contractors were CD4/CD8 balanced; later expanders leaned CD4+. For contracting clones, CD4+ ones sat mainly in CM and EM, CD8+ in EMRA.

The germline V gene has CDR1 LGHNA and CDR2 YSLEER. Trimming pared 3 bases from V and 5 bases from J, leaving 9 bases between. The CDR3 extends over 13 amino acids. This clonotype has a handful of counts. The antigen remains undetermined. In TCRdb, the 5' RACE reads were re-called with MiXCR into one record per CDR3 protein. The sample has a few hundred thousand distinct CDR3 sequences; 19% are singletons. This receptor was taken from a man between 18 and 35 years old who had mild COVID-19 (a few samples of this study predate the infection). Cell type and time point are not known. The V and J genes are TRBV4-3 and TRBJ2-3; possible D gene TRBD1, 6 bases. The sample taken for sequencing was PBMCs or a T cell subset sorted from them (not recorded which). The CDR3 sequence: CASSQHRVDTQYF. CDR3 nucleotide sequence: TGCGCCAGCAGCCAGCACAGGGTAGATACGCAGTATTTT.